A selection of T cell receptor beta chains follows, all from one sample in a study of blood T cells in healthy people across ages. TCRdb recomputed calls from the 5' RACE reads with MiXCR, one row per CDR3 protein. The sample holds about 720,000 distinct CDR3 sequences, around 25% seen once. The sample was also reused in another study, on T cells of mothers and their children.

Input material: blood. These receptors were taken from a boy between 10 and 17 years old in good health. Each CDR3 is given with its conserved first and last residue. D genes are given only for firm matches. Some rows mark clone size as missing; the rest say once, few, many or name a class of expanded clone.

v_gene	abundance	j_gene	d_gene	CDR3aa	CDR3nt
TRBV12-3/TRBV12-4	few	TRBJ2-7	TRBD1	CASSLGGRGSSYEQYF	TGTGCCAGCAGTTTAGGAGGCAGGGGGAGCTCCTACGAGCAGTACTTC
TRBV6-5	few	TRBJ1-1	.	CASSAGYSRTEAFF	TGTGCCAGCAGCGCAGGGTATAGTCGCACTGAAGCTTTCTTT
TRBV18	few	TRBJ2-5	.	CASSPDVQETQYF	TGTGCCAGCTCACCAGATGTTCAAGAGACCCAGTACTTC
TRBV4-2	.	TRBJ2-1	TRBD2	CASSQRKTGTSGTHNEQFF	TGTGCCAGCAGCCAAAGAAAGACCGGGACTAGCGGGACCCACAATGAGCAGTTCTTC
TRBV20-1	few	TRBJ1-2	.	CSARGTERGYTF	TGCAGTGCTAGAGGAACCGAAAGGGGCTACACCTTC
TRBV12-5	.	TRBJ1-5	.	CASGLRQRGNQPQHF	TGTGCTAGTGGTTTGCGACAGAGAGGCAATCAGCCCCAGCATTTT
TRBV28	.	TRBJ2-3	TRBD1	CARSGTGGLSDTQYF	TGTGCCCGCAGCGGGACAGGGGGATTATCAGATACGCAGTATTTT
TRBV3-1	few	TRBJ1-1	.	CASSPKLSAEAFF	TGTGCCAGCAGCCCTAAACTAAGTGCTGAAGCTTTCTTT
TRBV18	few	TRBJ2-2	TRBD1	CASSPTWTGANTGELFF	TGTGCCAGCTCACCCACCTGGACAGGGGCGAACACCGGGGAGCTGTTTTTT
TRBV11-1	.	TRBJ2-1	.	CASSPIEGRSSYNEQFF	TGTGCCAGCAGCCCAATAGAGGGTCGGAGCTCCTACAATGAGCAGTTCTTC
TRBV29-1	.	TRBJ2-2	.	CSVSRGVDTGELFF	TGCAGCGTTAGCAGGGGGGTTGACACCGGGGAGCTGTTTTTT
TRBV11-2	few	TRBJ1-1	.	CASSLNSGGLAEAFF	TGTGCCAGCAGCCTAAATAGTGGGGGGTTGGCTGAAGCTTTCTTT
TRBV29-1	.	TRBJ2-7	.	CSVDWGGFNEQYF	TGCAGCGTTGATTGGGGGGGCTTCAACGAGCAGTACTTC
TRBV29-1	few	TRBJ2-7	.	CSVVGLDGYEQYF	TGCAGCGTTGTTGGGCTGGACGGGTACGAGCAGTACTTC
TRBV28	few	TRBJ2-5	TRBD2	CASSNAGGLKTQYF	TGTGCCAGCTCCAACGCGGGAGGGCTGAAGACCCAGTACTTC
TRBV12-3/TRBV12-4	few	TRBJ2-7	TRBD2	CASSLVGASGSYEQYF	TGTGCCAGCAGTTTAGTAGGGGCTAGCGGGAGCTACGAGCAGTACTTC
TRBV20-1	.	TRBJ1-2	.	CSASRQSYGYTF	TGCAGTGCTAGTCGACAGAGCTATGGCTACACCTTC
TRBV29-1	.	TRBJ1-1	.	CSVQDPGFEAFF	TGCAGCGTTCAAGACCCGGGGTTCGAAGCTTTCTTT
TRBV4-3	.	TRBJ1-6	.	CASSQEKNSPLHF	TGCGCCAGCAGCCAAGAAAAGAATTCACCCCTCCACTTT
TRBV7-9	.	TRBJ1-1	.	CASSPGSSGGPEAFF	TGTGCTAGCAGCCCAGGGTCGAGTGGGGGACCTGAAGCTTTCTTT
TRBV10-3	few	TRBJ2-7	.	CAISERELGYEQYF	TGTGCCATCAGTGAGCGGGAGCTGGGCTACGAGCAGTACTTC
TRBV27	many	TRBJ2-7	TRBD2	CASSNSLAFHEQYF	TGTGCCAGCAGCAACTCACTAGCGTTCCACGAGCAGTACTTC
TRBV7-6	few	TRBJ2-7	.	CASSLAETYEQYF	TGTGCCAGCAGCTTGGCGGAAACCTACGAGCAGTACTTC
TRBV6-4	.	TRBJ2-3	.	CASSPRGGGAADTQYF	TGTGCCAGCAGTCCTAGAGGAGGGGGGGCCGCAGATACGCAGTATTTT
TRBV20-1	.	TRBJ1-1	TRBD1	CSAPDRGWGLVFF	TGCAGTGCTCCCGACAGGGGCTGGGGTTTGGTTTTCTTT
TRBV10-3	.	TRBJ2-1	TRBD2	CAISARTSGASYNEQFF	TGTGCCATCAGTGCCAGGACTAGCGGGGCATCCTACAATGAGCAGTTCTTC
TRBV7-9	.	TRBJ1-2	.	CASSFPGRFYGYTF	TGTGCCAGCAGCTTCCCGGGACGGTTCTATGGCTACACCTTC
TRBV7-9	once	TRBJ2-1	.	CANTFNNPSSYNEQFF	TGTGCCAACACCTTTAACAATCCGAGCTCCTACAATGAGCAGTTCTTC